This TCR beta chain emerged from a study of blood T cell repertoires in COVID-19. Turning to the study itself: Nucleic acid was either cDNA or gDNA, and it came from T cells, B-cell-depleted T cells, or PBMCs.

Here immunoSEQ multiplex PCR was the method, and the copy in TCRdb shows in-frame clones only, minus some. The table lists roughly 70,000 clones, about 88% of them singletons. This CDR3 spans 15 amino acids. V gave up 2 bases and J gave up 12 bases, with 17 bases separating them. Germline V gene sequence: CDR1 SNHLY, CDR2 FYNNEI. The clonotype originates from a man between 65 and 85 years old with active or convalescent COVID-19. The chain carries TRBV2 and TRBJ1-6; a weak D match, TRBD1 (6 bases). Sequencing was performed on peripheral blood. The CDR3 DNA reads TGTGCCAGCAGTGAACAGGCAGCCGGGACAAGACCCCTCCACTTT. Translated, it gives CASSEQAAGTRPLHF.